This TCR beta chain stems from a study of blood T cells in healthy people across ages. Study information: Researchers report that template switching captured about one barcoded beta molecule per two T cells.

Together with a sample-barcoded 5' primer, a J-beta primer mix was included in a second PCR lasting about 6 to 11 cycles. All cDNA molecules were each tagged by a template-switch adaptor with 12 random nucleotides. TCRdb called the 5' RACE reads again in MiXCR, with one record for every CDR3 protein. The data contain around 520,000 distinct CDR3 sequences, approximately 26% of them singletons. This clonotype was observed once. Its antigen is currently unknown. Overall study results and limits: Roughly linearly, TCR beta diversity per million T cells fell as age increased.

The sample was also reused in another study, on T cells of mothers and their children. This second report adds: Normalized overlap was always slightly, never significantly, higher in related than unrelated mother-child pairs.

The receptor comes from a boy aged 2 to 10 in good health. Source material: blood.

The CDR3 loop is CASSLGLRSGEETQYF. DNA of the CDR3: TGTGCCAGCAGCTTAGGCCTTCGGAGCGGGGAGGAGACCCAGTACTTC. The V call is TRBV7-8, the J call TRBJ2-5; 7 positions agree with TRBD2. The CDR3 has 16 amino acids. The germline V gene encodes CDR1 SGHVS and CDR2 FQNEAQ. The V gene end was trimmed by 1 base and the J gene end by 5 bases; junction bases not matched to a gene: 10.